The 7 T cell receptor beta chains reported below all come from one sample, sequenced in a study of follicular helper T cells after annual influenza vaccination. Repertoires were generated with immunoSEQ multiplex PCR, while TCRdb's copy carries only in-frame clones and drops some. The sample lists about 15,000 clones; around 84% were seen once. Indicated time point: 2014-2015 season, 7 days after vaccination. Source: CXCR5+ CD38- circulating T follicular helper cells from blood, taken 7 days after influenza vaccination. Stated subset: circulating Tfh, non-naive CD4+CXCR5+PD-1+ (ICOS+CD38+ or ICOS-CD38-). Receptor source: an adult who received the influenza vaccine.

This rearrangement joins TRBV2 to TRBJ1-5; D ambiguous. Per germline, CDR1 SNHLY and CDR2 FYNNEI. V gave up 6 bases and J gave up 4 bases, with 13 bases separating them. The CDR3 has 14 amino acids. This CDR3 reads CASRPGSRNQPQHF. DNA of the CDR3: TGTGCCAGCAGGCCGGGGTCTAGGAATCAGCCCCAGCATTTT. The whole variable domain, remainder taken from reference TRBV2 and TRBJ1-5, is EPEVTQTPSHQVTQMGQEVILRCVPISNHLYFYWYRQILGQKVEFLVSFYNNEISEKSEIFDDQFSVERPDGSNFTLKIRSTKLEDSAMYFCASRPGSRNQPQHFGDGTRLSIL.

The CDR3 sequence: CASSPGQGYGYTF. CDR3 DNA: TGTGCCAGCTCACCCGGACAGGGGTATGGCTACACCTTC. The chain uses TRBV18 and TRBJ1-2, with 9 bases that match TRBD1. Unmatched junction bases numbered 1, after V lost 3 bases and J lost 5 bases. The CDR3 contains 13 residues. Germline V lookup: CDR1 KGHSH, CDR2 LQKENI.

This clone has only one observation. The chain has TRBV15 and TRBJ2-2; 8 bases are a match to TRBD2. Germline loops: CDR1 LNHNV, CDR2 YYDKDF (reference sequence). Trimming at V came to 0 bases and at J to 4 bases, leaving 7 bases not matched to a gene. The CDR3 is 17 residues long. CDR3 in amino acids: CATSRDPPTSVTGELFF. The DNA of the CDR3 is TGTGCCACCAGCAGAGACCCCCCGACTAGCGTCACCGGGGAGCTGTTTTTT.

This CDR3 is CASSHDRNGYTF. The CDR3 DNA follows: TGTGCCAGCTCCCACGACAGGAATGGCTACACCTTC. The chain joins TRBV18 to TRBJ1-2, with D possibly matching TRBD1 (6 bases). The germline V and J ends were trimmed by 6 bases and 6 bases, with 11 bases remaining between them. CDR1 and CDR2 (germline): KGHSH, LQKENI. There are 12 residues in the CDR3.

The chain recombines TRBV4-1 with TRBJ2-1; D unresolved. The CDR3 totals 20 residues. Germline V CDR1 and CDR2: MGHRA, YSYEKL. V was cut by 3 bases and J by 0 bases, with 24 bases left in between. CDR3 bases: TGCGCCAGCAGCCAGCGCTCGCGGAGTGAGGAGCGAAGCTCCTACAATGAGCAGTTCTTC. Translating gives CASSQRSRSEERSSYNEQFF.

The rearrangement uses TRBV5-5 and TRBJ2-2; 9 bases map to TRBD2. The CDR3 has 19 residues. The trim removed 4 bases at V and 3 bases at J, leaving 16 bases unmatched. From germline, CDR1 is SGHKS and CDR2 YYEKEE (reference sequence). The chain's CDR3 is CASSGRTSATLLYTGELFF. DNA for the CDR3: TGTGCCAGCAGCGGGAGGACTAGCGCGACCCTTCTATACACCGGGGAGCTGTTTTTT.

The chain joins TRBV7-9 to TRBJ2-7; D is perhaps TRBD1 (5 bases). From germline, CDR1 is SEHNR and CDR2 FQNEAQ (reference sequence). There are 13 residues in the CDR3. Trimming removed 9 bases from V and 3 bases from J, with 15 bases in between. Here the CDR3 reads CASRGQASYEQYF. The CDR3 DNA reads as TGTGCCAGTAGGGGTCAGGCGAGCTACGAGCAGTACTTC. The entire variable domain, with the rest obtained from reference TRBV7-9 and TRBJ2-7, is as follows: DTGVSQNPRHKITKRGQNVTFRCDPISEHNRLYWYRQTLGQGPEFLTYFQNEAQLEKSRLLSDRFSAERPKGSFSTLEIQRTEQGDSAMYLCASRGQASYEQYFGPGTRLTVT.